These 19 T cell receptor beta chains came from one sample sequenced in a study of CD8 T cells in Susac syndrome. Random hexamers were used to reverse transcribe the RNA input (about 0.5 to 1 ug). TCRdb redid the calling of the immunoSEQ multiplex PCR reads with MiXCR, one entry per CDR3 protein. The sample records over 200,000 distinct CDR3 sequences, about 95% being singletons. Source material: CD4+ T cells from PBMCs. The receptors were gathered from a human donor with multiple sclerosis.

A single count supports this clonotype. The chain combines TRBV9 with TRBJ2-3; 7 nucleotides agree with TRBD2. With 4 bases clipped from V and 2 bases from J, the junction kept 4 bases outside the gene matches. The CDR3 has 14 amino acids. Looked up from germline, CDR1 is SGDLS and CDR2 is YYNGEE. CDR3 DNA: TGTGCCAGCAGCCACGGACTAGACACAGATACGCAGTATTTT. Its translation: CASSHGLDTDTQYF.

This chain connects TRBV3-1 to TRBJ1-2; D not certain. Germline assignment: CDR1 LGHDT and CDR2 YNNKEL (reference sequence). This CDR3 comprises 13 residues. V lost 1 base and J 8 bases, leaving 11 bases between the germline ends. CDR3 sequence: CASSQVVGVGYTF. The CDR3 DNA follows: TGTGCCAGCAGCCAAGTTGTTGGGGTCGGCTACACCTTC.

This sequence joins TRBV20-1 and TRBJ2-7; 9 nucleotides line up with TRBD2. Per germline, CDR1 DFQATT and CDR2 SNEGSKA (reference sequence). The CDR3 totals 13 residues. Trimming took 3 bases from V and 3 from J; bases not matched to a gene: 3. This chain's CDR3 is CSARAGGYYEQYF. CDR3 bases: TGCAGTGCTAGGGCGGGGGGGTACTACGAGCAGTACTTC.

The chain links TRBV3-1 to TRBJ2-1; no reliable D call. Germline CDR1 and CDR2: LGHDT and YNNKEL (reference sequence). CDR3 size: 13 residues. V shed 1 base and J shed 4 bases, with 5 bases lying between them. The CDR3 spells CASSQAAYNEQFF. The CDR3 DNA sequence: TGTGCCAGCAGCCAAGCGGCGTACAATGAGCAGTTCTTC.

The chain has TRBV7-9 and TRBJ2-7; no clear D. CDR1 is SEHNR, CDR2 FQNEAQ, per germline (reference sequence). The CDR3 loop spans 13 amino acids. Trimming pared 5 bases from V and 0 bases from J, leaving 8 bases between. For the CDR3, the DNA is TGTGCCAGCAGCCCGACCCCCTCCTACGAGCAGTACTTC. Protein product: CASSPTPSYEQYF.

The gene calls are TRBV20-1 and TRBJ1-2; 8 bases match TRBD1. Germline V gene lookup returns CDR1 DFQATT and CDR2 SNEGSKA (reference sequence). J was trimmed by 0 bases and V by 1 base; bases with no gene match: 7. The length of the CDR3 is 16 residues. The DNA of the CDR3 is TGCAGTGCTAGAGGACAGGGGACCCCAGCTAACTATGGCTACACCTTC. Translated, it gives CSARGQGTPANYGYTF.

This sequence joins TRBV3-1 and TRBJ2-6, with D hard to call. Germline-derived CDR1 and CDR2 are LGHDT and YNNKEL (reference sequence). This CDR3 region has 13 residues. Trimming left V 10 bases short and J 4 bases short, with 11 bases between. The CDR3 sequence is CATSLGGANVLTF. The CDR3 bases are TGTGCCACCTCCTTGGGCGGGGCCAACGTCCTGACTTTC.

The genes are TRBV20-1 and TRBJ2-5, with TRBD2 matching 8 bases. Germline V lookup: CDR1 DFQATT, CDR2 SNEGSKA (reference sequence). J lost 2 bases, V lost 4 bases, and 3 bases had no gene match. CDR3 length equals 13 residues. In DNA form, the CDR3 reads TGCAGTGCTACGCGGGGGGCGCAAGAGACCCAGTACTTC. Protein sequence: CSATRGAQETQYF.

The chain is built from TRBV6-5 and TRBJ2-7; 9 positions agree with TRBD1. This CDR3 contains 15 residues. Germline lookup yields CDR1 MNHEY and CDR2 SVGAGI. J lost 0 bases, V lost 6 bases, and 6 bases had no gene match. This chain's CDR3 is CASRLQGASSYEQYF. CDR3 nucleotide sequence: TGTGCCAGCAGACTACAGGGGGCGAGCTCCTACGAGCAGTACTTC.

This clonotype occurred once. The CDR3 DNA is TGCAGTGCTAGAGTCCCAGGCCTTCAAGAGACCCAGTACTTC. Translated: CSARVPGLQETQYF. J is TRBJ2-5 and V is TRBV20-1; the D is unclear. From germline, CDR1 is DFQATT and CDR2 SNEGSKA (reference sequence). V dropped 1 base and J dropped 2 bases, with 11 bases sitting between them. This CDR3 contains 14 residues.

V gene TRBV20-1 combines with J gene TRBJ2-5; a weak D match, TRBD2 (6 bases). Per the germline V gene, CDR1 is DFQATT and CDR2 is SNEGSKA (reference sequence). The CDR3 runs to 11 residues. V was clipped by 5 bases and J by 5 bases, with 9 bases between them. The CDR3 loop reads CSALAGETQYF. The CDR3 DNA reads as TGCAGTGCTCTCGCGGGGGAGACCCAGTACTTC.

This clonotype was seen a single time. V and J are TRBV5-1 and TRBJ2-5; 8 bases agree with TRBD1. The germline V gene has CDR1 SGHRS and CDR2 YFSETQ. The V segment lost 5 bases and the J segment 6 bases; nucleotides outside the gene matches: 18. This CDR3 is built from 17 residues. CDR3 coding DNA: TGCGCCAGCAGTTTCAACCCGAGCCAGGGGGCGGGGAAGACCCAGTACTTC. Protein: CASSFNPSQGAGKTQYF.

The rearrangement uses TRBV30 and TRBJ1-6; D is undetermined. Trimming took off 5 bases at V and 1 base at J, with 9 bases between the two ends. The CDR3 spans 14 residues. Germline CDR1 GTSNPN, CDR2 SVGIG (reference sequence). The CDR3 protein is CAWGPASYNSPLHF. In nucleotides, the CDR3 is TGTGCCTGGGGCCCGGCGTCCTATAATTCACCCCTCCACTTT.

V is TRBV29-1 and J is TRBJ2-5; 8 nucleotides agree with TRBD1. Germline-derived CDR1 and CDR2 are SQVTM and ANQGSEA. The CDR3 length is 13 residues. Trimming took 6 bases from V and 5 from J; bases not matched to a gene: 8. The CDR3: CSVITGGRETQYF. As DNA, the CDR3 is TGCAGCGTCATTACAGGGGGAAGGGAGACCCAGTACTTC. Full variable domain (outside the CDR3, taken from reference TRBV29-1 and TRBJ2-5): SAVISQKPSRDICQRGTSLTIQCQVDSQVTMMFWYRQQPGQSLTLIATANQGSEATYESGFVIDKFPISRPNLTFSTLTVSNMSPEDSSIYLCSVITGGRETQYFGPGTRLLVL.

The chain carries TRBV30 and TRBJ1-1; D gene uncertain. Germline V gene sequence: CDR1 GTSNPN, CDR2 SVGIG (reference sequence). Between the trimmed V and J ends, which lost 4 bases and 0 bases, there was a span of 12 bases. The CDR3 is 14 residues long. CDR3 loop: CAWNTGVMNTEAFF. The CDR3 DNA reads as TGTGCCTGGAATACGGGAGTCATGAACACTGAAGCTTTCTTT.

The gene calls are TRBV12-3 or TRBV12-4 and TRBJ2-3; D gene ambiguous. There are 14 residues in the CDR3. Deletions cut 5 bases from V and 0 bases from J, with 9 bases between. CDR3: CASSRMTSTDTQYF. CDR3 DNA: TGTGCCAGCAGTCGGATGACTAGCACAGATACGCAGTATTTT.

The V and J genes are TRBV12-3 or TRBV12-4 and TRBJ2-3; 7 bases map to TRBD2. Trimming at V came to 3 bases and at J to 10 bases, leaving 4 bases not matched to a gene. This CDR3 spans 12 amino acids. The CDR3 DNA sequence: TGTGCCAGCAGTTTTGGCGGGGGAGCGCAGTATTTT. It yields the protein CASSFGGGAQYF.

The chain uses TRBV2 and TRBJ2-5, with a tentative D call TRBD2 (5 bases). The V gene lost 6 bases and the J gene lost 1 base, with 15 bases spanning the gap. Germline V lookup: CDR1 SNHLY, CDR2 FYNNEI. CDR3 length: 15 residues. CDR3 bases: TGTGCCAGCAGCAAAATACTAGTCCGCCAAGAGACCCAGTACTTC. Translated, it gives CASSKILVRQETQYF.

This clonotype was seen once. The V call is TRBV29-1, the J call TRBJ1-1; no clear D gene. Trimming took 4 bases from V and 0 from J, leaving 6 bases between them. This CDR3 has 12 residues. Germline V gene sequence: CDR1 SQVTM, CDR2 ANQGSEA. CDR3 sequence reads: CSVAQVNTEAFF. The CDR3 region has the DNA TGCAGCGTTGCCCAGGTGAACACTGAAGCTTTCTTT.